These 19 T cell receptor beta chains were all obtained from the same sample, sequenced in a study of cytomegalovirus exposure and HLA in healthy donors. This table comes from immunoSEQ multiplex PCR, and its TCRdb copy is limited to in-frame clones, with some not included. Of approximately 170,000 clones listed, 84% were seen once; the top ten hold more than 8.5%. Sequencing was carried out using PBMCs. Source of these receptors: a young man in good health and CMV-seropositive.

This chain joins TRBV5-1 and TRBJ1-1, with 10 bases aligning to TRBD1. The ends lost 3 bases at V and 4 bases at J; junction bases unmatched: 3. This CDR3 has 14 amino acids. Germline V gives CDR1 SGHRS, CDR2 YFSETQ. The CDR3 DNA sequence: TGCGCCAGCAGCTCTAGGACAGGGGGCACTGAAGCTTTCTTT. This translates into CASSSRTGGTEAFF. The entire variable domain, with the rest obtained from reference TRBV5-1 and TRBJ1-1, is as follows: KAGVTQTPRYLIKTRGQQVTLSCSPISGHRSVSWYQQTPGQGLQFLFEYFSETQRNKGNFPGRFSGRQFSNSRSEMNVSTLELGDSALYLCASSSRTGGTEAFFGQGTRLTVV.

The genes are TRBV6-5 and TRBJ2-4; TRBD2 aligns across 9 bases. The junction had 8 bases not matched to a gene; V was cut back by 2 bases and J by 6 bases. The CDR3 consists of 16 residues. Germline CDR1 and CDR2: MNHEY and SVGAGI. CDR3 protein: CASSYGSSGARNIQYF. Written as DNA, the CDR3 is TGTGCCAGCAGTTACGGATCTAGCGGGGCTAGAAACATTCAGTACTTC.

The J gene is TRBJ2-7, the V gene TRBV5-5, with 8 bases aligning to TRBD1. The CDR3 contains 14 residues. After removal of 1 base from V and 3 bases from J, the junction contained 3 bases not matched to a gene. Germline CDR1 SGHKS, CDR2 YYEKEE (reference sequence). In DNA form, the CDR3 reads TGTGCCAGCAGCTTGCTTGGGACAGGCTACGAGCAGTACTTC. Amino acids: CASSLLGTGYEQYF.

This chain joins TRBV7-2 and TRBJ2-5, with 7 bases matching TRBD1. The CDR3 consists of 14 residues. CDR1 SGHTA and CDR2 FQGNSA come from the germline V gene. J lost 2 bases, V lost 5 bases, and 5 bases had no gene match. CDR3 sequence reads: CASSRGQAQETQYF. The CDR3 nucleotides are TGTGCCAGCAGCCGCGGACAGGCGCAAGAGACCCAGTACTTC. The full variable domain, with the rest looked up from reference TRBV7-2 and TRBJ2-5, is GAGVSQSPSNKVTEKGKDVELRCDPISGHTALYWYRQSLGQGLEFLIYFQGNSAPDKSGLPSDRFSAERTGGSVSTLTIQRTQQEDSAVYLCASSRGQAQETQYFGPGTRLLVL.

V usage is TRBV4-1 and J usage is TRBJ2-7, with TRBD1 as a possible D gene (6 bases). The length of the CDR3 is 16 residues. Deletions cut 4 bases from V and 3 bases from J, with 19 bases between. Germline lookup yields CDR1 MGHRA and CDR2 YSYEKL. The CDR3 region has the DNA TGCGCCAGCAGCCCCCGACAGGATTATTACCTCTACGAGCAGTACTTC. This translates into CASSPRQDYYLYEQYF.

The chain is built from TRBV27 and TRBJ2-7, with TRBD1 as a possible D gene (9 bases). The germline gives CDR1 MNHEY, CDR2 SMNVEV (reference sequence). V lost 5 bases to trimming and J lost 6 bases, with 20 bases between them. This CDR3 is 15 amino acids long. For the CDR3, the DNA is TGTGCCAGCAGTCGGGAGGGACAGGGAAATTTCGAGCAGTACTTC. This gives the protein CASSREGQGNFEQYF.

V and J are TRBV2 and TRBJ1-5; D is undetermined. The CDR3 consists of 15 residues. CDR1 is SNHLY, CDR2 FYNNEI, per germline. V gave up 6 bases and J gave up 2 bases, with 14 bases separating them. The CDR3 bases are TGTGCCAGCAGCGCACTTAGGAGAGGCAATCAGCCCCAGCATTTT. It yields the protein CASSALRRGNQPQHF.

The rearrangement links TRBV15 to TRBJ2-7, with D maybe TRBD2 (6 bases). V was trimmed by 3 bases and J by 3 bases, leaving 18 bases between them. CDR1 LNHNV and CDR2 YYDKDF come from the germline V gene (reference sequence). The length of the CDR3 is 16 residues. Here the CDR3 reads CATSREKPGVYYEQYF. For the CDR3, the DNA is TGTGCCACCAGCAGGGAAAAACCGGGAGTCTACTACGAGCAGTACTTC.

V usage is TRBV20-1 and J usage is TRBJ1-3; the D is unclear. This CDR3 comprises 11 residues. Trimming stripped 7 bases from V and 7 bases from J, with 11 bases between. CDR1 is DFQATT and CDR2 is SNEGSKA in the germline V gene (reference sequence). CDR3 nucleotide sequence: TGCAGTGGACGCCTCGGGAACACCATATATTTT. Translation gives CSGRLGNTIYF.

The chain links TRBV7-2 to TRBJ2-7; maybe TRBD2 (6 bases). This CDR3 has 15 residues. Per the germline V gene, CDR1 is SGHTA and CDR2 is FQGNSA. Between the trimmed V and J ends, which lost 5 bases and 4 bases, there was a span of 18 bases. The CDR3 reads CASSLGLSGTYEQYF. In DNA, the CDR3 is TGTGCCAGCAGCCTGGGACTCTCTGGCACATACGAGCAGTACTTC.

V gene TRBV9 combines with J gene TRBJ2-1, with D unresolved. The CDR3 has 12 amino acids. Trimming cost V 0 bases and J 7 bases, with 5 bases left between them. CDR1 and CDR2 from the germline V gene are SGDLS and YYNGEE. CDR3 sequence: CASSVEPNEQFF. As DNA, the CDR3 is TGTGCCAGCAGCGTAGAGCCAAATGAGCAGTTCTTC.

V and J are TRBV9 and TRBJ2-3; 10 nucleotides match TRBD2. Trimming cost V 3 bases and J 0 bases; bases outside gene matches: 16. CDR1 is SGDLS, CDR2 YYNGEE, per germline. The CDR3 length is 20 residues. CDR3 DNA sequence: TGTGCCAGCAGCGACCCGGTCCCACTAGCGGGGCTTACTAGCACAGATACGCAGTATTTT. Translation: CASSDPVPLAGLTSTDTQYF. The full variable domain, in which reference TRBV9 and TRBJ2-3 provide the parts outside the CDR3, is DSGVTQTPKHLITATGQRVTLRCSPRSGDLSVYWYQQSLDQGLQFLIQYYNGEERAKGNILERFSAQQFPDLHSELNLSSLELGDSALYFCASSDPVPLAGLTSTDTQYFGPGTRLTVL.

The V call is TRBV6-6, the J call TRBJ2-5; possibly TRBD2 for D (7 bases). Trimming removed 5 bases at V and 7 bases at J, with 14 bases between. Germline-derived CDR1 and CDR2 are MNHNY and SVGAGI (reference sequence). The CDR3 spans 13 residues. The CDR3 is CASSNGGGGTQYF. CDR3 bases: TGTGCCAGCAGTAACGGGGGAGGGGGGACCCAGTACTTC.

The CDR3 sequence is CASSPPTARTEAFF. CDR3 DNA sequence: TGTGCCAGCTCACCGCCGACTGCGCGCACTGAAGCTTTCTTT. The chain combines TRBV18 with TRBJ1-1; D remains unclear. CDR1 and CDR2 (germline): KGHSH, LQKENI. The CDR3 is 14 residues long. Trimming took off 3 bases at V and 4 bases at J, with 12 bases between the two ends. Looking up the rest from reference TRBV18 and TRBJ1-1 gives the full variable domain: NAGVMQNPRHLVRRRGQEARLRCSPMKGHSHVYWYRQLPEEGLKFMVYLQKENIIDESGMPKERFSAEFPKEGPSILRIQQVVRGDSAAYFCASSPPTARTEAFFGQGTRLTVV.

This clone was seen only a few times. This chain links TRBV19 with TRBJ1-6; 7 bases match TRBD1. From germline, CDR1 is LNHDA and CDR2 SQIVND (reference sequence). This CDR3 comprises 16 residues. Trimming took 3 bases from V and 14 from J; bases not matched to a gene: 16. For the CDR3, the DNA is TGTGCCAGTAGTATTTCATCCGGGACAGCGGGCTCAACCCTCCACTTT. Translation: CASSISSGTAGSTLHF.

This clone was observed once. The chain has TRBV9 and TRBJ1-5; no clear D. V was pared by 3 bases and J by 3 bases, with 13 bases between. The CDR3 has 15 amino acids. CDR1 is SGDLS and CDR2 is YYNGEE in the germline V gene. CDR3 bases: TGTGCCAGCAGCGCGGACCCGGGGAACAATCAGCCCCAGCATTTT. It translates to CASSADPGNNQPQHF.

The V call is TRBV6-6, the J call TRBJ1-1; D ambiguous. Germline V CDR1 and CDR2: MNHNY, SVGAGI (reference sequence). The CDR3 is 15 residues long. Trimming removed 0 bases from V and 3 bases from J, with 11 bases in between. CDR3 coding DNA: TGTGCCAGCAGTTACTCGAACTACGGAGACACTGAAGCTTTCTTT. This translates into CASSYSNYGDTEAFF.

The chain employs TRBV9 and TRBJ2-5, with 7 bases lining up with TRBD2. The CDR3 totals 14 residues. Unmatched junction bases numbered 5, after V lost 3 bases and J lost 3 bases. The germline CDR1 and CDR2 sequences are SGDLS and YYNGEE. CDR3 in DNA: TGTGCCAGCAGCGCTAGCGGTGGGGAAGAGACCCAGTACTTC. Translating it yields CASSASGGEETQYF.

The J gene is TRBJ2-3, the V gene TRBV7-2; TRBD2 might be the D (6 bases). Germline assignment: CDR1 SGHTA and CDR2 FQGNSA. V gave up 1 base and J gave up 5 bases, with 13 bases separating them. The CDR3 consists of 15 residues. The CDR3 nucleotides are TGTGCCAGCAGCTTAGTGGTTAGCGGAGGAGATACGCAGTATTTT. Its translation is CASSLVVSGGDTQYF.